This TCR beta chain was sequenced during a study of regulatory T cells in long-lasting Graves disease. The authors built TCR beta libraries using iRepertoire HTBI primers and Arm-PCR of CDR3 regions. In the study's own analysis: Looking across samples, the authors found some 67 TRBV and 14 to 15 TRBJ segments. A single record per CDR3 protein comes from TCRdb applying MiXCR to the multiplex PCR reads. The V and J calls were not made by the authors but by TCRdb's processing. The sample records about 400,000 distinct CDR3 sequences, 15% to 20% being singletons. For this clonotype: Sequence at one end of the junction differs from germline and may be a read error.

Germline V gives CDR1 SEHNR, CDR2 FQNEAQ (reference sequence). CDR3 length: 12 amino acids. As to time point: newly diagnosed GD, antithyroid drugs for less than 3 months. RNA extracted from PBMCs served as the sequencing template. These data were also filed under a second study, of T cells in Graves' hyperthyroidism and ophthalmopathy. According to that study: Lactation, pregnancy, other autoimmune disease or uncontrolled infection excluded patients. Clinical symptoms, serum thyroxine, TRAb, thyroid ultrasound and orbital computed tomography established diagnosis. A first-round RT-PCR of the TCR CDR3 used the HTBI primer set.

The rearrangement uses TRBV7-9 and TRBJ1-1, with TRBD1 matching over 7 bases. This receptor was obtained from a woman younger than 30 with Graves disease. Sequenced material: peripheral blood mononuclear cells (PBMCs), taken at new diagnosis, from a patient treated with antithyroid drugs. Here the CDR3 reads CASTQGDTEAFF. For the CDR3, the DNA is TGTGCCAGCACCCAGGGGGACACTGAGGCTTTCTTT.